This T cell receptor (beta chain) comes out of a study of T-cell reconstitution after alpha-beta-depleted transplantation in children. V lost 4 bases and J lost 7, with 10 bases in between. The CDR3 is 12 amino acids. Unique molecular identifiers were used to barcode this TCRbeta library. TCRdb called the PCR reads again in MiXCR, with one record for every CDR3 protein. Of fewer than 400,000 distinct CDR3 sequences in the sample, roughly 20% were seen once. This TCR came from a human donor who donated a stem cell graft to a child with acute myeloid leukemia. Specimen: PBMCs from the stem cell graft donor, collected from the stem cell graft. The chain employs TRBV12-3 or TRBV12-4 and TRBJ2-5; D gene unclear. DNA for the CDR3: TGTGCCAGCAGTTCCGACCGACCGACCCAGTACTTC. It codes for CASSSDRPTQYF.